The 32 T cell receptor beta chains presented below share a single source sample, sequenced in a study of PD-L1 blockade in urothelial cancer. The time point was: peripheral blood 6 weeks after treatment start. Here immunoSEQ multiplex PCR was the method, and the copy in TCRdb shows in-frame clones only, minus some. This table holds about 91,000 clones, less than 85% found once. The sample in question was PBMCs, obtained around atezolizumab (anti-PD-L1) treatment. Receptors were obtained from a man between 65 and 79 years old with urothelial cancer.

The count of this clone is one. CDR3 sequence reads: CASSARDFRETQYF. Here the CDR3 DNA reads TGTGCCAGCAGCGCCAGGGATTTTCGGGAGACCCAGTACTTC. The chain recombines TRBV9 with TRBJ2-5; tentative D call: TRBD1 (5 bases). The germline V gene encodes CDR1 SGDLS and CDR2 YYNGEE. V lost 3 bases and J lost 5, with 14 bases in between. The CDR3 is 14 amino acids. Full variable domain (missing parts from reference TRBV9 and TRBJ2-5): DSGVTQTPKHLITATGQRVTLRCSPRSGDLSVYWYQQSLDQGLQFLIQYYNGEERAKGNILERFSAQQFPDLHSELNLSSLELGDSALYFCASSARDFRETQYFGPGTRLLVL.

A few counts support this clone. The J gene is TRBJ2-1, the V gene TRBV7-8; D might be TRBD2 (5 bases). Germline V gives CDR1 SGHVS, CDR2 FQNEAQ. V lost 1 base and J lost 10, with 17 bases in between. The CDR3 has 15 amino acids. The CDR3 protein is CASSLGTDSPGEQFF. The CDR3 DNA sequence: TGTGCCAGCAGCTTAGGGACCGATTCTCCGGGGGAGCAGTTCTTC.

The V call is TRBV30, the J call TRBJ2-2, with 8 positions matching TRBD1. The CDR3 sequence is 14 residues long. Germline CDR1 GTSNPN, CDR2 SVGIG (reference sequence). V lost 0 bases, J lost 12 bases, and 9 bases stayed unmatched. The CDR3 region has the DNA TGTGCCTGGAGTGTACCGGGGACAGGCCGACAGCTGTTTTTT. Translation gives CAWSVPGTGRQLFF.

Here the CDR3 DNA reads TGTGCCAGCAGCGTAACGGGTAGAGAGGGGGACGAGCAGTACTTC. This sequence encodes CASSVTGREGDEQYF. The chain is built from TRBV9 and TRBJ2-7, with D perhaps matching TRBD1 (6 bases). V shed 1 base and J shed 5 bases, with 16 bases lying between them. Germline CDR1 reads SGDLS; CDR2 reads YYNGEE. CDR3 length equals 15 residues.

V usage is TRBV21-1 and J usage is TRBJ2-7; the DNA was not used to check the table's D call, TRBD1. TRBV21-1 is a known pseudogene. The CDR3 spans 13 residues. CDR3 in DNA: TGTGCCAGCAGCCCAGGGGGCGGCTACGAGCAGTACTTC. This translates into CASSPGGGYEQYF.

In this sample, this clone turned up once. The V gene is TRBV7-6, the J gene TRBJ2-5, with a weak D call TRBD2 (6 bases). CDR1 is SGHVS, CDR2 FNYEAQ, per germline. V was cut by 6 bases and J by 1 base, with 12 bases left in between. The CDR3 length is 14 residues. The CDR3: CASRDYYGQETQYF. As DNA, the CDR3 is TGTGCCAGCAGGGACTACTACGGCCAAGAGACCCAGTACTTC.

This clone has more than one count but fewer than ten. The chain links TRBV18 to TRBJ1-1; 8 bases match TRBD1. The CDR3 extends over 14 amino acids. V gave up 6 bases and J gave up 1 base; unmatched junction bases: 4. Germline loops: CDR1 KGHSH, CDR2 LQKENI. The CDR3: CASSLDRGNTEAFF. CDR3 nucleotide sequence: TGTGCCAGCTCCCTAGACAGGGGGAACACTGAAGCTTTCTTT.

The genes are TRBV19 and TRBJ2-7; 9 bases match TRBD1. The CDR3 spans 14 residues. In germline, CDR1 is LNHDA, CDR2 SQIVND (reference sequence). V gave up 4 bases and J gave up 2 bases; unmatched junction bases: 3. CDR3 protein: CASSTDRGAYEQYF. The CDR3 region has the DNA TGTGCCAGTAGTACTGACAGGGGGGCCTACGAGCAGTACTTC.

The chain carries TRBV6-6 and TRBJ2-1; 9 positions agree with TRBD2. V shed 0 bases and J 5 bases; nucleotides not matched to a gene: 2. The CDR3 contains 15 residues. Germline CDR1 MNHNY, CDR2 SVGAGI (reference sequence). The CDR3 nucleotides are TGTGCCAGCAGTTACTCGACTAGCGGACACAATGAGCAGTTCTTC. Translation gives CASSYSTSGHNEQFF.

The CDR3 DNA reads as TGCGCCAGCAGTGTAGATCCGGGACAGACGGGCGTTTATGGCTACACCTTC. Its protein is CASSVDPGQTGVYGYTF. V and J are TRBV10-2 and TRBJ1-2; 7 bases fit TRBD1. There are 17 residues in the CDR3. The V gene end was trimmed by 4 bases and the J gene end by 5 bases; junction bases not matched to a gene: 16. Germline loops: CDR1 WSHSY, CDR2 SAAADI.

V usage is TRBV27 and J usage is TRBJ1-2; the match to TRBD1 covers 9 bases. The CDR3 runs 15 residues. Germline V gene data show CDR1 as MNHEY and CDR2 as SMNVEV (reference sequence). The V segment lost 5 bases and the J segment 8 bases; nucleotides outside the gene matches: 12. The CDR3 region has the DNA TGTGCCAGCAGTCCTCCGGGACAGGGTTTCCGAGGCTACACCTTC. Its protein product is CASSPPGQGFRGYTF.

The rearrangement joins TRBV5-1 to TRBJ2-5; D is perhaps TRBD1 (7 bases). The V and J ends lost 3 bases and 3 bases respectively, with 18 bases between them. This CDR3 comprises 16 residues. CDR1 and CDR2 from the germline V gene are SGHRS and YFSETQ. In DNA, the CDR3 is TGCGCCAGCAGCTCCGGAGGAGGGGGCGTAAAAGAGACCCAGTACTTC. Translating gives CASSSGGGGVKETQYF. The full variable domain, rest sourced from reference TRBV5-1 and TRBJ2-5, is KAGVTQTPRYLIKTRGQQVTLSCSPISGHRSVSWYQQTPGQGLQFLFEYFSETQRNKGNFPGRFSGRQFSNSRSEMNVSTLELGDSALYLCASSSGGGGVKETQYFGPGTRLLVL.

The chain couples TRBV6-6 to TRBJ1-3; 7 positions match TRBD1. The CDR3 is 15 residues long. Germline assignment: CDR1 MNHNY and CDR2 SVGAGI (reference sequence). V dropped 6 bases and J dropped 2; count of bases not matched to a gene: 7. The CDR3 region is CASSAQGVTGNTIYF. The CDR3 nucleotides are TGTGCCAGCAGCGCTCAGGGGGTGACTGGAAACACCATATATTTT.

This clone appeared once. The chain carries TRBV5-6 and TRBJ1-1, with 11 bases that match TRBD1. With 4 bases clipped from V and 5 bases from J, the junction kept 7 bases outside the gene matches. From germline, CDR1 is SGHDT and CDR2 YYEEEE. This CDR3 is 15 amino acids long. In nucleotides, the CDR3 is TGTGCCAGCAGCCTTGTTGGGACAGGGGGAACTGAAGCTTTCTTT. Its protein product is CASSLVGTGGTEAFF. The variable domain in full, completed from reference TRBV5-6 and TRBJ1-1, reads DAGVTQSPTHLIKTRGQQVTLRCSPKSGHDTVSWYQQALGQGPQFIFQYYEEEERQRGNFPDRFSGHQFPNYSSELNVNALLLGDSALYLCASSLVGTGGTEAFFGQGTRLTVV.

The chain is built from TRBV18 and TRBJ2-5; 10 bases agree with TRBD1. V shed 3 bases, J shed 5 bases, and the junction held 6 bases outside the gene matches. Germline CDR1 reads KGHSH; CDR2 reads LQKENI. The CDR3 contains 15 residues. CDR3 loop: CASSPDRGRSETQYF. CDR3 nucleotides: TGTGCCAGCTCACCCGACAGGGGGCGATCGGAGACCCAGTACTTC.

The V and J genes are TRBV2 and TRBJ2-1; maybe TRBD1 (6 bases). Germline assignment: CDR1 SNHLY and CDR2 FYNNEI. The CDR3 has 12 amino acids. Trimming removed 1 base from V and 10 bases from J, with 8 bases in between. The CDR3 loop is CASSEERGEQFF. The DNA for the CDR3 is TGTGCCAGCAGTGAAGAGAGGGGGGAGCAGTTCTTC.

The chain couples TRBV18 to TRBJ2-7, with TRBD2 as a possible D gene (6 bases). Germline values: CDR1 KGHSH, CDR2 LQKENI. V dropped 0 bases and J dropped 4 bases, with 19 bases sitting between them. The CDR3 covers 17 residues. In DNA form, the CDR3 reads TGTGCCAGCTCACCACCGATATGGGAAGGGGACTTTTACGAGCAGTACTTC. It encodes CASSPPIWEGDFYEQYF.

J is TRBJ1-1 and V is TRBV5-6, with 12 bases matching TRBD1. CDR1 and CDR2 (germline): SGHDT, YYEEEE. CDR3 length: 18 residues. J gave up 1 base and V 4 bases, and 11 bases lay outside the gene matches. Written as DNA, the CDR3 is TGTGCCAGCAGCCCCGCACCGGGACAGGGGGCGTGGAACACTGAAGCTTTCTTT. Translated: CASSPAPGQGAWNTEAFF.

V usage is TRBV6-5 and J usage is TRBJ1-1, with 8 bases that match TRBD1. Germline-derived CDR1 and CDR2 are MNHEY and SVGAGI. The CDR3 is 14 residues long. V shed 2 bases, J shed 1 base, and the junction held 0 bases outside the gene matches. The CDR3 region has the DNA TGTGCCAGCAGTTACGACAGGGGGAACACTGAAGCTTTCTTT. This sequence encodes CASSYDRGNTEAFF.

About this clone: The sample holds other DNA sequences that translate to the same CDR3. The DNA of the CDR3 is TGTGCCAGCAGCCGGGACAGCCAAGAGACCCAGTACTTC. Translation gives CASSRDSQETQYF. The genes are TRBV2 and TRBJ2-5, with 7 bases that match TRBD1. Germline loops: CDR1 SNHLY, CDR2 FYNNEI. The CDR3 has 13 residues. Trimming at V came to 6 bases and at J to 1 base, leaving 2 bases not matched to a gene.

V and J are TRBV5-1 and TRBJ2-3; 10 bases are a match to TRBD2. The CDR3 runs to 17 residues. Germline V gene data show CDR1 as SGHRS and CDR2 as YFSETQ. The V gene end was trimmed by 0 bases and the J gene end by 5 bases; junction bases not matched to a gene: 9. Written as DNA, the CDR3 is TGCGCCAGCAGCTTGGATGCCCTAGCGGGAGTGGTAGATACGCAGTATTTT. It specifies CASSLDALAGVVDTQYF.

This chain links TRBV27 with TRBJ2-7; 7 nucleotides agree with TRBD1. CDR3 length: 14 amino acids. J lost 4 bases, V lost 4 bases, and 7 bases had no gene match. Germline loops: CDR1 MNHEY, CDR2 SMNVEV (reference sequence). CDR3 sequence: CASSSSGTVYEQYF. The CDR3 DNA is TGTGCCAGCAGTTCCTCCGGGACAGTTTACGAGCAGTACTTC.

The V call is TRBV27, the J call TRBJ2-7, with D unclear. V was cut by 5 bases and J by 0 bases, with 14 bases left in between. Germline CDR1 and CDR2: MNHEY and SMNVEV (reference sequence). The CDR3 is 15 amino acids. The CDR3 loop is CASSPWASFSYEQYF. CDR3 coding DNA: TGTGCCAGCAGTCCATGGGCCAGTTTCTCCTACGAGCAGTACTTC.

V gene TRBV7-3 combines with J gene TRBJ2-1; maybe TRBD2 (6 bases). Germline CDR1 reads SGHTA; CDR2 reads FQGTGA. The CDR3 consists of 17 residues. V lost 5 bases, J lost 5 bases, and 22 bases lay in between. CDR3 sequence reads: CASSPVGVAGLDNEQFF. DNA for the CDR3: TGTGCCAGCAGCCCGGTTGGGGTGGCGGGATTGGACAATGAGCAGTTCTTC.

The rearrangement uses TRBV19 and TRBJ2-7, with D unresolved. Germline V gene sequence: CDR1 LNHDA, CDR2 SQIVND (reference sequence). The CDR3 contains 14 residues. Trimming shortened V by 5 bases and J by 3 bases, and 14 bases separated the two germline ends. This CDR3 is CASSPYVGHYEQYF. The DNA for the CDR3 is TGTGCCAGTAGTCCTTACGTGGGCCACTACGAGCAGTACTTC.

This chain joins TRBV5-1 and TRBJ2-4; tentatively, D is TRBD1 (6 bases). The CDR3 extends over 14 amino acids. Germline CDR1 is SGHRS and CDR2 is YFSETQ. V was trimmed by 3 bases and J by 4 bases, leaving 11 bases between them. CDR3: CASSSSTGKNIQYF. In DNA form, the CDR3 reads TGCGCCAGCAGCTCGTCGACAGGAAAAAACATTCAGTACTTC.

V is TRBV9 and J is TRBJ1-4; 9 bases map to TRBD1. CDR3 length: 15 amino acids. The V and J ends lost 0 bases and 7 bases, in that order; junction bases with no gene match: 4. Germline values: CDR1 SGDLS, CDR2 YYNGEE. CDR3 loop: CASSVGGQGGEKLFF. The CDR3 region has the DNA TGTGCCAGCAGCGTAGGGGGACAGGGAGGTGAAAAACTGTTTTTT.

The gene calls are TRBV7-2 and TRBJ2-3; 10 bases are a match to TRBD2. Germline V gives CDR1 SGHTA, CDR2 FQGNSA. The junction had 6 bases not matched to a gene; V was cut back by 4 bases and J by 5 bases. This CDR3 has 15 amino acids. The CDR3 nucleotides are TGTGCCAGCAGCTCGCTAGCGGGAGTGAGAGATACGCAGTATTTT. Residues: CASSSLAGVRDTQYF.

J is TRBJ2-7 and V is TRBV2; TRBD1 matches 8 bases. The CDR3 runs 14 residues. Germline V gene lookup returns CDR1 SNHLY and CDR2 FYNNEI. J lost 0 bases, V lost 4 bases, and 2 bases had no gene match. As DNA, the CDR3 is TGTGCCAGCAGTGGCGACAGGGGCTCCTACGAGCAGTACTTC. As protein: CASSGDRGSYEQYF.

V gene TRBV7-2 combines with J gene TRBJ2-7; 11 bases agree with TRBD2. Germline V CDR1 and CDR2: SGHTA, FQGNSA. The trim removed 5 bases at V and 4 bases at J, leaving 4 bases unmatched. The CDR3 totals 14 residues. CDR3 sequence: CASSPGTSGYEQYF. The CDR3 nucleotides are TGTGCCAGCAGCCCGGGGACTAGCGGTTACGAGCAGTACTTC.

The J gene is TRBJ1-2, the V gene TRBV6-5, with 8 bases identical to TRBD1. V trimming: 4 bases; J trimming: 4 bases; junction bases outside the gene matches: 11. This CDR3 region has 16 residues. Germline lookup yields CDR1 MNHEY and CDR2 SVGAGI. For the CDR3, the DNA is TGTGCCAGCAGTTCACTAACCCGCAGGGGGCTCTATGGCTACACCTTC. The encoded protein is CASSSLTRRGLYGYTF.

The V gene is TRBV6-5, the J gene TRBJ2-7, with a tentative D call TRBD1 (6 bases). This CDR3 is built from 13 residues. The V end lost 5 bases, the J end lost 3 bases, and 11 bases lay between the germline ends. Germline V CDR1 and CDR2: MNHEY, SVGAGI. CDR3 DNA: TGTGCCAGCAGTAAGGACAGTCACTACGAGCAGTACTTC. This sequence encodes CASSKDSHYEQYF.